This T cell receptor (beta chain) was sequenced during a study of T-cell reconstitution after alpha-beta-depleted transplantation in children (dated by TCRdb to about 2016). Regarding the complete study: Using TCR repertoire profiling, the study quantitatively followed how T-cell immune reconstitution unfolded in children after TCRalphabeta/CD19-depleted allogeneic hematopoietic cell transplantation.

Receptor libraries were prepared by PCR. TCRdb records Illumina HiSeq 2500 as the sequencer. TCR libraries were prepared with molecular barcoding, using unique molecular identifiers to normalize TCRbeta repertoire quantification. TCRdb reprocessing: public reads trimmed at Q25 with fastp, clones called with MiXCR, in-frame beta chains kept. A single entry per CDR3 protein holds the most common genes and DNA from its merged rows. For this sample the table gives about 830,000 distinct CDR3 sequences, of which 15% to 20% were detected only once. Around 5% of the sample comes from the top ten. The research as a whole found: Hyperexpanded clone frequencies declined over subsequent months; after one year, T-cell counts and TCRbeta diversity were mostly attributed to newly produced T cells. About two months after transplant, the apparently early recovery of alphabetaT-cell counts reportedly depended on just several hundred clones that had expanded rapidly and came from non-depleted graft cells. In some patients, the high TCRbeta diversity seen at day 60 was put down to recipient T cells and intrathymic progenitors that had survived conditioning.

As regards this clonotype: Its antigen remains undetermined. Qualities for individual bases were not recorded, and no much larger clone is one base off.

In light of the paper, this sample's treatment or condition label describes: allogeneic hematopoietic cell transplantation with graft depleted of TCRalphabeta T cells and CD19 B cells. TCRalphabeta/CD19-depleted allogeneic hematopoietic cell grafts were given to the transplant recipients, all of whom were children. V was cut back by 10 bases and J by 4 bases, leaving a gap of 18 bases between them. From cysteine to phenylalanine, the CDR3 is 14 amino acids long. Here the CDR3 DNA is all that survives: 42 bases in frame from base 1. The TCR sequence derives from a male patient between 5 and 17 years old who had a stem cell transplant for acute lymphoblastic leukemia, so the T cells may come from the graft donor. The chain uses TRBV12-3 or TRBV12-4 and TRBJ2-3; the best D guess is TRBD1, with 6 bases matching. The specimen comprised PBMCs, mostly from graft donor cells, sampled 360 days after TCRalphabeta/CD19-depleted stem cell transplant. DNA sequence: TGTGCCACCAGACAGGCGGGCGCCGCAGATACGCAGTATTTT. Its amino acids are CATRQAGAADTQYF.